This T cell receptor (beta chain) was obtained from a study of CD8 T cells in ankylosing spondylitis (dated by TCRdb to the late 2010s). Regarding the complete study: The study set out to find disease-linked TCR variants by profiling T cell receptor beta repertoires in ankylosing spondylitis patients and healthy donors. The full study cohort was made up of roughly 25 ankylosing spondylitis patients and roughly 98 healthy donors. Peripheral blood was sampled, and synovial fluid was additionally collected from ankylosing spondylitis patients. Overall results and qualifications from the work: The disease-linked clones were reported to be significantly enriched in matched synovial fluid samples from ankylosing spondylitis patients. Some motif variants had previously been reported in the synovial fluid and blood of reactive arthritis patients, which suggests shared mechanisms of disease initiation. In peripheral blood, the disease-linked clones were found at relatively low frequencies and had a CD8+ phenotype. A TCR beta motif of seven or eight highly homologous amino acid variants appeared characteristic of blood from ankylosing spondylitis patients.

Many counts were recorded for this clonotype. The antigen this receptor binds is unknown. The record has no base qualities; no much larger clone is one base away. Via the germline V gene (reference sequence), CDR1 is LGHDT and CDR2 YNNKEL. Trimming at the junction amounts to 5 bases on V and 0 bases on J, and the germline ends lie 11 bases apart. Inclusive of the bounding cysteine and phenylalanine, the CDR3 is 15 residues long. Solely the CDR3 DNA is kept, with 45 bases framed from the first base. This sample was sequenced with an Illumina HiSeq 2500. TCR beta libraries were prepared by quantitative 5'-RACE with molecular barcodes. In the paper's pipeline: A new computational method based on a probabilistic model of VDJ rearrangement was used to identify disease-linked TCR variants. Using fastp trimming at Q25 and MiXCR clonotype assembly, TCRdb reanalyzed the public sequencing data and kept in-frame beta chains. For every CDR3 protein sequence, its rows merge into one entry that carries the most common genes and DNA. For this entry, the V and J calls and clone size follow TCRdb and not the study's own pipeline. The sample table holds hundreds of thousands of distinct CDR3 sequences, of which more than 25% were seen once. The top ten hold just over 6.5% of the sample.

The receptor's source is a male donor with ankylosing spondylitis or in good health (not recorded which). Recombination joined TRBV3-1 with TRBJ2-1, with the D gene not clear enough to name. The sequenced sample was blood, either unsorted or a sorted T cell fraction (not recorded which). The base sequence is TGTGCCAGCAGCACACAGTCGAGCTCCTACAATGAGCAGTTCTTC. Its amino acids are CASSTQSSSYNEQFF.